This T cell receptor (beta chain) was sequenced in a study of beta chain features in type 1 diabetes. CDR3 length: 13 residues. Germline lookup yields CDR1 SGHNT and CDR2 YYREEE (reference sequence). V was clipped by 4 bases and J by 4 bases, with 8 bases between them. Study-wide findings and caveats: Cells with high TCR expression could be over-represented when cDNA is sequenced. Moderate but significant shortening of TCRB CDR3s was recorded in all four CD4+ subsets from Type 1 diabetes patients.

Concerning this clone itself: Its specificity is unknown.

Of the isolated RNA, all was reverse transcribed, and so the sequenced material was expressed TCRB transcripts. Here immunoSEQ multiplex PCR was the method, and the copy in TCRdb shows in-frame clones only, minus some. The table shows around 360,000 clones, with around an eighth occurring only once. This clonotype was obtained from a woman aged 18-35 years with type 1 diabetes. The V and J genes are TRBV5-4 and TRBJ2-2; D perhaps matches TRBD2 (5 bases). The sample consisted of naive CD4+ T cells from blood. The CDR3 loop is CASSPGFTGELFF. CDR3 DNA: TGTGCCAGCAGCCCGGGGTTCACCGGGGAGCTGTTTTTT.